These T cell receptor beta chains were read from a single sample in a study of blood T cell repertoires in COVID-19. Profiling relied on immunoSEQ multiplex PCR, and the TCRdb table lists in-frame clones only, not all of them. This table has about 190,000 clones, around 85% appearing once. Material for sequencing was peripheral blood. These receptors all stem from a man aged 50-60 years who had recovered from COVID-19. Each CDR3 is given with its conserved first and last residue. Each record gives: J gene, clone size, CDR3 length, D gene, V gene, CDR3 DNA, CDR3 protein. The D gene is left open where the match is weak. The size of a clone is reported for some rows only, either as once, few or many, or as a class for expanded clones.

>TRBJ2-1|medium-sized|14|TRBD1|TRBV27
TGTGCCAGCAGTTGGACAGGGCTTTCAAATGAGCAGTTCTTC
CASSWTGLSNEQFF
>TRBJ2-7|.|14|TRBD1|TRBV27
TGTGCCAGCAGACCGGACAGGGGATCTGGAGAGCAGTACTTC
CASRPDRGSGEQYF
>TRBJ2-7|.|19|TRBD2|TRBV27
TGTGCCAGCAGGGGGCGATCCGGGCTAGCGGGTATCAGCTCCTACGAGCAGTACTTC
CASRGRSGLAGISSYEQYF
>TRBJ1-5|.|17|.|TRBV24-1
TGTGCCACCAGTGACCGTGGACAGTTCCATAGCAATCAGCCCCAGCATTTT
CATSDRGQFHSNQPQHF
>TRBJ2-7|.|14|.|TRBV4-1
TGCGCCAGCAGCCCCCGGGCAGGGTCCTACGAGCAGTACTTC
CASSPRAGSYEQYF
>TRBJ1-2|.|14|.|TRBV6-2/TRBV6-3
TGTGCCAGCAGTTACGGTCGGGGGATCTATGGCTACACCTTC
CASSYGRGIYGYTF
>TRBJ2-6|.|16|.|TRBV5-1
TGCGCCAGCAGCACCGCGACAGAAACTGGGGCCAACGTCCTGACTTTC
CASSTATETGANVLTF
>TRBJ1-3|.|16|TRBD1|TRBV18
TGTGCCAGCTCACCACAGGGGGCGGCCTCTGGAAACACCATATATTTT
CASSPQGAASGNTIYF
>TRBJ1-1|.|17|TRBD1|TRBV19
TGTGCCAGTAGTATAGTGGGACAGCTTTGGATGAACACTGAAGCTTTCTTT
CASSIVGQLWMNTEAFF
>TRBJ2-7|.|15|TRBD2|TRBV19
TGTGCCAGTAGTATGGGGACTAGCGGCTCCTACGAGCAGTACTTC
CASSMGTSGSYEQYF
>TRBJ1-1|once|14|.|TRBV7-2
TGTGCCAGCAGCTTAGGGGGCGCTGAGACTGAAGCTTTCTTT
CASSLGGAETEAFF
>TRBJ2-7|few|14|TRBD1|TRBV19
TGTGCCAGTAACCAAGACAGGGACTCCTACGAGCAGTACTTC
CASNQDRDSYEQYF
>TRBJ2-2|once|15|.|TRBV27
TGTGCCAGCACCGGGAACACCAAGAACACCGGGGAGCTGTTTTTT
CASTGNTKNTGELFF
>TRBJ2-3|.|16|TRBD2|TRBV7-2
TGTGCCAGCAGCTGGGGGGGTAGCGGGAGCCAAGATACGCAGTATTTT
CASSWGGSGSQDTQYF
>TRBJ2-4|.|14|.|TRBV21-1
TGTGCCAGCAGCGCCTGGGACAGAATAAACATTCAGTACTTC
CASSAWDRINIQYF
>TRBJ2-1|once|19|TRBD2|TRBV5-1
TGCGCCAGCACCAACCGTGGGACTAGCGGGAGTAGGACCTACAATGAGCAGTTCTTC
CASTNRGTSGSRTYNEQFF
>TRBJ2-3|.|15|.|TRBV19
TGTGCCAGCCGATTTATAGACACAAGCACAGATACGCAGTATTTT
CASRFIDTSTDTQYF